This TCR beta chain derives from a study of blood T cell repertoires in COVID-19. Only in-frame clones appear in the TCRdb table, and some are missing; sequencing was by immunoSEQ multiplex PCR. The sample contains 250,000 or so clones, around 90% of which appear only once. Between the trimmed V and J ends, which lost 0 bases and 11 bases, there was a span of 23 bases. Germline V gene sequence: CDR1 SGHRS, CDR2 YFSETQ. The CDR3 consists of 16 residues. The clonotype was recovered from a woman aged 25 to 45 who had been exposed to COVID-19. The specimen was PBMCs or T cells enriched from blood (not recorded which). The chain recombines TRBV5-1 with TRBJ1-1, with D perhaps matching TRBD1 (5 bases). This CDR3 reads CASSLARQGNHKPAFF. The CDR3 DNA reads as TGCGCCAGCAGCTTGGCCCGGCAGGGTAATCACAAGCCCGCTTTCTTT.